A selection of T cell receptor beta chains follows, all from one sample in a study of T cells in localized non-small cell lung cancer. Profiling relied on immunoSEQ multiplex PCR, and the TCRdb table lists in-frame clones only, not all of them. The table has several thousand clones, just under 90% seen once; the top ten hold over 2%. The source was peripheral blood, collected before any cancer treatment. The receptor set was obtained from a female donor of 60 years or more with stage II squamous cell lung carcinoma. CDR3s include the opening cysteine and the closing phenylalanine or tryptophan. Each record gives: CDR3 protein, V gene, J gene.

cdr3_aa: CASVTGLFF
v_call: TRBV6-4
j_call: TRBJ1-2

cdr3_aa: CASSSGSHPSGRARNEQFF
v_call: TRBV7-2
j_call: TRBJ2-1

cdr3_aa: CASSFRTDYGYTF
v_call: TRBV5-8
j_call: TRBJ1-2

cdr3_aa: CASSQEYTLRLEQYF
v_call: TRBV4-1
j_call: TRBJ2-7

cdr3_aa: CASSFQFGSPLHF
v_call: TRBV6-1
j_call: TRBJ1-6

cdr3_aa: CSVEGVGVMEAFF
v_call: TRBV29-1
j_call: TRBJ1-1

cdr3_aa: CASRGTAANEKLFF
v_call: TRBV27
j_call: TRBJ1-4

cdr3_aa: CASRAPPTSDGEFF
v_call: TRBV6-5
j_call: TRBJ2-1

cdr3_aa: CASSLSPSSNTGELFF
v_call: TRBV5-1
j_call: TRBJ2-2

cdr3_aa: CASSAPSRVHTQYF
v_call: TRBV13
j_call: TRBJ2-3

cdr3_aa: CASSSRLVRSTETQYF
v_call: TRBV7-9
j_call: TRBJ2-5

cdr3_aa: CASSLARPRDEQFF
v_call: TRBV7-9
j_call: TRBJ2-1

cdr3_aa: CASSLLGTTGELFF
v_call: TRBV13
j_call: TRBJ2-2

cdr3_aa: CASSLAGSYGYTF
v_call: TRBV5-1
j_call: TRBJ1-2

cdr3_aa: CASSEHVGYTF
v_call: TRBV6-1
j_call: TRBJ1-2

cdr3_aa: CASSQVETTSSNEQFF
v_call: TRBV4-1
j_call: TRBJ2-1

cdr3_aa: CASSLADRENTEAFF
v_call: TRBV5-1
j_call: TRBJ1-1

cdr3_aa: CASSLAGGEGTEAFF
v_call: TRBV5-1
j_call: TRBJ1-1

cdr3_aa: CASLSGSGGFTDTQYF
v_call: TRBV2
j_call: TRBJ2-3

cdr3_aa: CASRSNPATNTEAFF
v_call: TRBV5-1
j_call: TRBJ1-1

cdr3_aa: CASSETSGDYEQYF
v_call: TRBV6-1
j_call: TRBJ2-7

cdr3_aa: CASSANPSTDTQYF
v_call: TRBV11-1
j_call: TRBJ2-3

cdr3_aa: CASSPPGGFNTGELFF
v_call: TRBV11-2
j_call: TRBJ2-2

cdr3_aa: CASSKGQDYGYTF
v_call: TRBV7-9
j_call: TRBJ1-2

cdr3_aa: CASSLGRENSPLHF
v_call: TRBV11-2
j_call: TRBJ1-6

cdr3_aa: CASSPPTGDWGETQYF
v_call: TRBV5-1
j_call: TRBJ2-5

cdr3_aa: CASSFPDSYGYTF
v_call: TRBV5-8
j_call: TRBJ1-2

cdr3_aa: CASSLGSPSGNTIYF
v_call: TRBV7-6
j_call: TRBJ1-3

cdr3_aa: CASSWVDGSYGYTF
v_call: TRBV5-1
j_call: TRBJ1-2

cdr3_aa: CASSYQTGGAYNEQFF
v_call: TRBV6-5
j_call: TRBJ2-1

cdr3_aa: CASSLTSTGKYTEAFF
v_call: TRBV11-2
j_call: TRBJ1-1

cdr3_aa: CASTGNTIYF
v_call: TRBV7-9
j_call: TRBJ1-3

cdr3_aa: CASSLEVGTAYGYTF
v_call: TRBV5-8
j_call: TRBJ1-2

cdr3_aa: CASSSRGTTYQETQYF
v_call: TRBV5-8
j_call: TRBJ2-5

cdr3_aa: CASSLAKGALANYEQYF
v_call: TRBV7-9
j_call: TRBJ2-7

cdr3_aa: CASSPKRSPWGDTQYF
v_call: TRBV7-8
j_call: TRBJ2-3

cdr3_aa: CASSLSWGEQFF
v_call: TRBV5-6
j_call: TRBJ2-1

cdr3_aa: CASSSRPAGGYTF
v_call: TRBV5-1
j_call: TRBJ1-2

cdr3_aa: CASSASGGYNEQFF
v_call: TRBV10-1
j_call: TRBJ2-1

cdr3_aa: CASSLEPNLLYNSPLHF
v_call: TRBV7-2
j_call: TRBJ1-6

cdr3_aa: CASSFERGYGYTF
v_call: TRBV9
j_call: TRBJ1-2

cdr3_aa: CASSLRGQNTEAFF
v_call: TRBV5-1
j_call: TRBJ1-1

cdr3_aa: CASSRSSGANVLTF
v_call: TRBV5-1
j_call: TRBJ2-6